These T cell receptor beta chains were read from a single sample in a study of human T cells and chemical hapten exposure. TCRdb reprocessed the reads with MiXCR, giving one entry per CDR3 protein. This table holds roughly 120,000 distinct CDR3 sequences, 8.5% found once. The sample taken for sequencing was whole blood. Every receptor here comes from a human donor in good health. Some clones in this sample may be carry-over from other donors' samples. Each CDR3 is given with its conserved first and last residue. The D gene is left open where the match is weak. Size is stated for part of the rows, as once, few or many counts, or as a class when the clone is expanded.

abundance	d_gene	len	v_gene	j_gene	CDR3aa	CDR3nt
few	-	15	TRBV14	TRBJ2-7	CASSREASDLYEQYF	TGTGCCAGCAGCCGAGAGGCCAGCGACCTCTACGAGCAGTACTTC
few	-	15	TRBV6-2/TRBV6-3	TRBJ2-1	CASSYHGVENNEQFF	TGTGCCAGCAGTTATCACGGGGTAGAGAACAATGAGCAGTTCTTC
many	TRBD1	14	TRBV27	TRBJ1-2	CASSSGTGSKGYTF	TGTGCCAGCAGTTCCGGGACAGGTTCGAAAGGCTACACCTTC
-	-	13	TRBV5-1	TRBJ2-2	CASSPPAFRELFF	TGCGCCAGCAGCCCCCCCGCGTTCCGGGAGCTGTTTTTT
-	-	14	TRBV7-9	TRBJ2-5	CASSLRGAKETQYF	TGTGCCAGCAGCCTTCGTGGGGCTAAAGAGACCCAGTACTTC
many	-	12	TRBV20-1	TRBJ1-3	CSALTQSGAIYF	TGCAGTGCCCTCACCCAGTCTGGCGCCATATATTTT
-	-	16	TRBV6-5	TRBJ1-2	CASSYVSGGLNYGYTF	TGTGCCAGCAGTTACGTTTCGGGGGGGCTGAACTATGGCTACACCTTC
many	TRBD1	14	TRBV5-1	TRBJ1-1	CASSPGQGETEAFF	TGCGCCAGCAGCCCGGGACAGGGAGAGACTGAAGCTTTCTTT
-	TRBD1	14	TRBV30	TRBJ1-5	CAWDRGDGLEPQHF	TGTGCCTGGGACAGGGGAGATGGGTTGGAGCCCCAGCATTTT
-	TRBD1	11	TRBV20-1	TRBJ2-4	CSARADRDQYF	TGCAGTGCTAGAGCAGACAGGGATCAGTACTTC
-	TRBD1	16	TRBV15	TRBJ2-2	CATSPDRDRDTGELFF	TGTGCCACCAGTCCGGACCGGGACAGGGACACCGGGGAGCTGTTTTTT
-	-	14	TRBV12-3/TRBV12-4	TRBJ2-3	CASSRTSRTDTQYF	TGTGCCAGCAGTCGAACTAGCAGAACAGATACGCAGTATTTT
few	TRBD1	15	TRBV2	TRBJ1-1	CASSGQGVLNTEAFF	TGTGCCAGCAGTGGACAGGGGGTCCTGAACACTGAAGCTTTCTTT
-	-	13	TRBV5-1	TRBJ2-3	CASSSVLSDTQYF	TGCGCCAGCAGCTCTGTACTCTCAGATACGCAGTATTTT
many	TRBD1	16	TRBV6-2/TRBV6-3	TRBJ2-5	CASNQRRPGQGETQYF	TGTGCCAGCAACCAACGCCGACCGGGACAGGGCGAGACCCAGTACTTC
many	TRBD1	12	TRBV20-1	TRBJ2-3	CSAVQGPDTQYF	TGCAGTGCCGTACAGGGGCCAGATACGCAGTATTTT
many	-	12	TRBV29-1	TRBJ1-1	CSVRQGNTEAFF	TGCAGCGTTCGGCAGGGGAACACTGAAGCTTTCTTT
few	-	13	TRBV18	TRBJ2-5	CASSPTQPAAQYF	TGTGCCAGCTCACCAACCCAACCTGCGGCCCAGTACTTC
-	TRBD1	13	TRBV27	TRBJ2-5	CASRSRGPETQYF	TGTGCCAGCAGATCCAGGGGGCCGGAGACCCAGTACTTC
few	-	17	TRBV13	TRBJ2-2	CASSFSLNLRNTGELFF	TGTGCCAGCAGCTTTTCCCTTAATTTACGGAACACCGGGGAGCTGTTTTTT
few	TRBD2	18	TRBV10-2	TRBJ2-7	CASSEARSGTSGTYEQYF	TGCGCCAGCAGTGAGGCTAGATCCGGGACTAGCGGGACCTACGAGCAGTACTTC
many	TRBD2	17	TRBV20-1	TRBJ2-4	CSAAGTSGGAAKNIQYF	TGCAGTGCTGCCGGGACTAGCGGGGGCGCAGCCAAAAACATTCAGTACTTC
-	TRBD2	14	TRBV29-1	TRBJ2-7	CSVAGSGDSYEQYF	TGCAGCGTTGCGGGTAGCGGGGACTCCTACGAGCAGTACTTC
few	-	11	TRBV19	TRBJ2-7	CATGYSYEQYF	TGTGCCACGGGTTACTCCTACGAGCAGTACTTC
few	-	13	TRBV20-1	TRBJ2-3	CSAMQPSADTQYF	TGCAGTGCTATGCAGCCGTCGGCAGATACGCAGTATTTT
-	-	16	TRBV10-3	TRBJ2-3	CAISESKGGVSDTQYF	TGTGCCATCAGTGAGTCGAAGGGGGGAGTTTCGGATACGCAGTATTTT
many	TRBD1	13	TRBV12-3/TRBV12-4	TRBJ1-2	CASNPDRGNGYTF	TGTGCCAGCAACCCGGACAGGGGAAATGGCTACACCTTC
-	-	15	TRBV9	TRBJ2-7	CASSVVNRKRGEQYF	TGTGCCAGCAGCGTAGTTAACAGAAAAAGGGGCGAGCAGTACTTC
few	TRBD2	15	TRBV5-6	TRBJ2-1	CASSQGLAGVHEQFF	TGTGCCAGCAGTCAAGGACTAGCGGGGGTTCATGAGCAGTTCTTC
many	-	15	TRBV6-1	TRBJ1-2	CASSEALPAVYGYTF	TGTGCCAGCAGTGAAGCGCTTCCAGCGGTCTATGGCTACACCTTC
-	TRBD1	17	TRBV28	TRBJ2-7	CASSFGDRGRNFYEQYF	TGTGCCAGCAGTTTCGGGGACAGGGGGCGCAATTTTTACGAGCAGTACTTC
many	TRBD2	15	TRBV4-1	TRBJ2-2	CASSQGLAGSGELFF	TGCGCCAGCAGCCAAGGACTAGCGGGATCCGGGGAGCTGTTTTTT
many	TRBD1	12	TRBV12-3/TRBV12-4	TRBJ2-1	CASTTGGNEQFF	TGTGCCAGCACCACAGGGGGCAATGAGCAGTTCTTC
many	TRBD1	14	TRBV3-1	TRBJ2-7	CASSNRGRRYEQYF	TGTGCCAGCAGCAACAGGGGAAGGCGGTACGAGCAGTACTTC
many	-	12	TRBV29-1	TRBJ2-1	CSVNPGENEQFF	TGCAGCGTTAACCCTGGGGAGAATGAGCAGTTCTTC
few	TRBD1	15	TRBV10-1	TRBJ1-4	CASSDPRDSGEKLFF	TGCGCCAGCAGTGACCCGCGGGACAGCGGAGAAAAACTGTTTTTT
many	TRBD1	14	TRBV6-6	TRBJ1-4	CASSDGTGYEKLFF	TGTGCCAGCAGTGATGGGACAGGGTACGAAAAACTGTTTTTT
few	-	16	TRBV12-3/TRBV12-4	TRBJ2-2	CASSPLGQANTGELFF	TGTGCCAGCAGTCCCTTGGGGCAAGCGAACACCGGGGAGCTGTTTTTT
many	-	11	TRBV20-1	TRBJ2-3	CSARGTDTQYF	TGCAGTGCTAGAGGCACAGATACGCAGTATTTT